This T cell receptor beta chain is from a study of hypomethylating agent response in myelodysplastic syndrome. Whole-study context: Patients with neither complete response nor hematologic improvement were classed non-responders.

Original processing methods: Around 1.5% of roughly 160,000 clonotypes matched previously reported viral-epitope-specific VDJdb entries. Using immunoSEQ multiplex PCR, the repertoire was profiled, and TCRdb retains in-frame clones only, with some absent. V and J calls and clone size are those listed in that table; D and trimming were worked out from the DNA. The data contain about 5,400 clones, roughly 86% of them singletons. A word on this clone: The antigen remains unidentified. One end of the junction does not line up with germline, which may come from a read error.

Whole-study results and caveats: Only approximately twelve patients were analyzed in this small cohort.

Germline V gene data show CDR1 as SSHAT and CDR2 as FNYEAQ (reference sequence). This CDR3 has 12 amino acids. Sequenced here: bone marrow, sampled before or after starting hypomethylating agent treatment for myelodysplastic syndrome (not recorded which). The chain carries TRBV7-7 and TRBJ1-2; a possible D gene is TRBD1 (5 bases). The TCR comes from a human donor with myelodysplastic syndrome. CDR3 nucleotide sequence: TGTGCCAGCAGCCCAGGAGGGGCCCAACTCCACTTC. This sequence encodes CASSPGGAQLHF.